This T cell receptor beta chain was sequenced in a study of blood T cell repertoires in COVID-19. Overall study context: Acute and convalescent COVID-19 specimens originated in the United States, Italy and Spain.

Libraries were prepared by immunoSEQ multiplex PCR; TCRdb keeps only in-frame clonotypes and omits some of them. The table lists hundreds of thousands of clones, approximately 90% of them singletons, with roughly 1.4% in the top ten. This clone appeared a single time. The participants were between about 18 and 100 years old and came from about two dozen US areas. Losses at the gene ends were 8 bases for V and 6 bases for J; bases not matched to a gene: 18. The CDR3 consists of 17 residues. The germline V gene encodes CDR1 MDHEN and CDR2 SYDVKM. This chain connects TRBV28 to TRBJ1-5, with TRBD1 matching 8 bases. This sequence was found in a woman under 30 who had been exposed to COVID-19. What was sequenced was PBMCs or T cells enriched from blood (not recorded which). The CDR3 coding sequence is TGTGCCAGCGAGCAAGGGGACCTGGGACAGGCCTTTCAGCCCCAGCATTTT. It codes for CASEQGDLGQAFQPQHF.